This is a list of T cell receptor beta chains from one sample in a study of blood T cell repertoires in COVID-19. This table comes from immunoSEQ multiplex PCR, and its TCRdb copy is limited to in-frame clones, with some not included. The sample holds more than 85,000 clones, about nine tenths seen once. The specimen was peripheral blood. These receptors originate from a woman between 45 and 65 years old with COVID-19, enrolled during active disease. The CDR3 runs from the conserved cysteine through the conserved F or W. The D gene is left open where the match is weak. Some rows have no size entry. The others give once, few or many, or a class for an expanded clone.

TRBJ2-1,-,-,TRBV5-1,TGCGCCAGCAGTGAAGCAGCGGTCAATGAGCAGTTCTTC,CASSEAAVNEQFF
TRBJ1-1,-,-,TRBV9,TGTGCCAGCAGCGTAGGACAGGAGAACACTGAAGCTTTCTTT,CASSVGQENTEAFF
TRBJ1-3,-,TRBD1,TRBV2,TGTGCCAGCAGTGAGGGCTGGGGACAGGGTGGAAACACCATATATTTT,CASSEGWGQGGNTIYF
TRBJ2-1,-,TRBD2,TRBV2,TGTGCCAGCACCAATCCCCGGACTAGCGGGGGGCCAACCTACAATGAGCAGTTCTTC,CASTNPRTSGGPTYNEQFF
TRBJ2-6,-,-,TRBV5-6,TGTGCCAGCAGCTTTGGACTGGATGGGGCCAACGTCCTGACTTTC,CASSFGLDGANVLTF
TRBJ1-4,-,-,TRBV5-1,TGCGCCAGCAGCTTGGATGGGGGCGAAGAAAAACTGTTTTTT,CASSLDGGEEKLFF
TRBJ1-3,-,-,TRBV12-5,TGTGCTAGTGGTTTGTTCGGTGTTTACTCTGGAAACACCATATATTTT,CASGLFGVYSGNTIYF
TRBJ2-2,-,TRBD1,TRBV5-4,TGTGCCAGCAGCTCGATGGACAGGGGAACCGGGGAGCTGTTTTTT,CASSSMDRGTGELFF
TRBJ1-1,-,-,TRBV19,TGTGCCAGTAGTATCGGGGGTAGTTTGGGCACTGAAGCTTTCTTT,CASSIGGSLGTEAFF
TRBJ2-3,-,TRBD1,TRBV12-5,TGTGCTAGTGGCCCGGGACAGGGGTCAGATACGCAGTATTTT,CASGPGQGSDTQYF
TRBJ2-7,-,TRBD1,TRBV6-2/TRBV6-3,TGTGCCAGCAGTTCCTTACAGGGGGCGCTTTCCTACGAGCAGTACTTC,CASSSLQGALSYEQYF
TRBJ1-4,few,-,TRBV6-2/TRBV6-3,TGTGCCAGCAGTTACCGCCTTGGGGCCAATGAAAAACTGTTTTTT,CASSYRLGANEKLFF
TRBJ1-2,-,TRBD1,TRBV27,TGTGCCAGCAGATCAGGACAGGCGGGGTATGGCTACACCTTC,CASRSGQAGYGYTF
TRBJ2-5,-,TRBD2,TRBV11-2,TGTGCCAGCGCCGACCGACTAGCGGGACAAGAGACCCAGTACTTC,CASADRLAGQETQYF
TRBJ1-1,-,-,TRBV6-6,TGTGCCAGCAGTTACTTAACAGTGGCTGAAGCTTTCTTT,CASSYLTVAEAFF
TRBJ2-1,-,TRBD2,TRBV4-2,TGTGCCAGCAGCCAAGGTGGGGGGGCCTACAATGAGCAGTTCTTC,CASSQGGGAYNEQFF
TRBJ1-2,-,-,TRBV19,TGTGCCACCCGCCTCGGGTATGGCTACACCTTC,CATRLGYGYTF
TRBJ2-4,-,TRBD1,TRBV27,TGTGCCAGCAGTCCCCGGACAGGGACCGTGGCCAAAAACATTCAGTACTTC,CASSPRTGTVAKNIQYF
TRBJ2-1,-,TRBD1,TRBV11-2,TGTGCCAGCAGCTTAGGACAGGGATTTAACAATGAGCAGTTCTTC,CASSLGQGFNNEQFF
TRBJ1-1,-,-,TRBV3-1/TRBV3-2,TGTGCCAGCAGCCCGGGTATTATGAACACTGAAGCTTTCTTT,CASSPGIMNTEAFF
TRBJ2-6,-,TRBD1,TRBV9,TGTGCCAGCAGCGTACAGGGAACAGGGGGTCCTGGGGCCAACGTCCTGACTTTC,CASSVQGTGGPGANVLTF
TRBJ1-5,-,TRBD1,TRBV19,TGTGCCAGTAGTATAATCCACCAGGGGGACCAGCCCCAGCATTTT,CASSIIHQGDQPQHF
TRBJ1-4,-,TRBD1,TRBV12-3/TRBV12-4,TGTGCCAGCAGTTTGTCGGTGCGGTCTCAGGGGGACTTT,CASSLSVRSQGDF
TRBJ1-5,-,TRBD1,TRBV28,TGTGCCAGCACCACCTTCGGACAGGGGCCGTTTAATCAGCCCCAGCATTTT,CASTTFGQGPFNQPQHF
TRBJ1-1,-,-,TRBV5-4,TGTGCCAGCAGCTTGGATGCAGGTATGAACACTGAAGCTTTCTTT,CASSLDAGMNTEAFF
TRBJ2-1,few,TRBD2,TRBV7-6,TGTGCCAGCAGCCTTACCACTCTAGCGGGGACATCCTACAATGAGCAGTTCTTC,CASSLTTLAGTSYNEQFF
TRBJ1-1,-,-,TRBV30,TGTGCCTGGAGACTCGGGGTGAACACTGAAGCTTTCTTT,CAWRLGVNTEAFF
TRBJ2-7,-,-,TRBV12-3/TRBV12-4,TGTGCCAGCAGTAGAGTAGCGGCGCAGTACTTC,CASSRVAAQYF
TRBJ2-5,-,-,TRBV19,TGTGCCACGCAGGGGAAGGCATGGGAGACCCAGTACTTC,CATQGKAWETQYF
TRBJ1-1,-,TRBD1,TRBV28,TGTGCCAGCAGTTCGACAGGGGGTTGGACTGAAGCTTTCTTT,CASSSTGGWTEAFF
TRBJ1-2,-,TRBD1,TRBV9,TGTGCCAGCAGCGTAGTGGGACAGATTAATGGCTACACCTTC,CASSVVGQINGYTF
TRBJ1-1,-,-,TRBV7-9,TGTGCCAGCAGCCCACAGGGATCTGAAGCTTTCTTT,CASSPQGSEAFF
TRBJ1-5,once,TRBD1,TRBV5-1,TGCGCCAGCAGCCCGGGGGACAGGGACGATCAGCCCCAGCATTTT,CASSPGDRDDQPQHF
TRBJ2-1,-,TRBD1,TRBV5-1,TGCGCCAGCAGCACCTTACAGGGGAGCTCCTACAATGAGCAGTTCTTC,CASSTLQGSSYNEQFF
TRBJ1-1,-,-,TRBV12-3/TRBV12-4,TGTGCCAGCAGTCCCAACAGAAACACTGAAGCTTTCTTT,CASSPNRNTEAFF
TRBJ1-2,once,-,TRBV11-3,TGTGCCAGCAGCTTAGATCAAAAAGACAGCTATGGCTACACCTTC,CASSLDQKDSYGYTF
TRBJ2-2,-,-,TRBV11-2,TGTGCCAGCCCCAGAGGAGGAGGGGCGGGAACCGGGGAGCTGTTTTTT,CASPRGGGAGTGELFF
TRBJ2-4,-,-,TRBV5-8,TGTGCCAGCAGCTTGTATAGGGGGGGACGATTAGCCAAAAACATTCAGTACTTC,CASSLYRGGRLAKNIQYF
TRBJ2-7,-,-,TRBV27,TGTGCCAGCAGTTTGACACCCTCCTACGAGCAGTACTTC,CASSLTPSYEQYF
TRBJ2-1,-,-,TRBV5-6,TGTGCCAGCACCCTCGTGAGGACAGACAATGAGCAGTTCTTC,CASTLVRTDNEQFF
TRBJ1-1,-,-,TRBV7-2,TGTGCCAGCAGCTCGGGGGACGGGTTCGATCTTAAAGCTTTCTTT,CASSSGDGFDLKAFF
TRBJ2-1,-,-,TRBV5-1,TGCGCCAGCAGCCCTCGGGGCTCCTACAATGAGCAGTTCTTC,CASSPRGSYNEQFF
TRBJ1-2,once,-,TRBV19,TGTGCCAGTAAGGTGGGGGCTACTAACTATGGCTACACCTTC,CASKVGATNYGYTF
TRBJ1-2,-,-,TRBV4-1,TGCGCCAGCAGCCAAGTCGGAGTTAACTATGGCTACACCTTC,CASSQVGVNYGYTF
TRBJ1-4,once,-,TRBV5-4,TGTGCCAGCAGCTTGGCCGTTAATGAAAAACTGTTTTTT,CASSLAVNEKLFF
TRBJ2-5,-,TRBD2,TRBV19,TGTGCCAGTAGTCTCGCGGGGGGGCAAGAGACCCAGTACTTC,CASSLAGGQETQYF
TRBJ2-7,-,-,TRBV2,TGTGCCAGCGGCCGGACACCTGGCTACGAGCAGTACTTC,CASGRTPGYEQYF
TRBJ1-4,-,-,TRBV21-1,TGTGCCAGCAGCAAAGGCTGGGGACAGGGGCATGAAAAACTGTTTTTT,CASSKGWGQGHEKLFF
TRBJ1-6,-,TRBD1,TRBV6-4,TGTGCCAGCAGTGTGGACAGGGCGAATTCACCCCTCCACTTT,CASSVDRANSPLHF
TRBJ1-1,-,-,TRBV4-3,TGCGCCAGCAGGTATACCGGGACTTCTTCCATGAACACTGAAGCTTTCTTT,CASRYTGTSSMNTEAFF
TRBJ1-2,-,-,TRBV19,TGTGCCAGTAGTATTCAAGGAGGTGGCTACACCTTC,CASSIQGGGYTF
TRBJ1-5,-,-,TRBV5-5,TGTGCCAGCAGCTCCCAATTGTGGAGACAGCCCCAGCATTTT,CASSSQLWRQPQHF
TRBJ2-2,-,-,TRBV10-1,TGCGCCAGCAGTGATCAGGGGCTGGGGAACACCGGGGAGCTGTTTTTT,CASSDQGLGNTGELFF
TRBJ1-2,-,-,TRBV5-4,TGTGCCAGCAGCCTGGAGCCTATCCTTATGGTTTACACCTTC,CASSLEPILMVYTF